This record looks at one TCR beta chain sequence and its context. What it binds is unknown. These data are taken from a study of post-analysis software for immune sequencing data. The wider study: Courses of disease covered relapsing-remitting, secondary progressive and progressive-relapsing multiple sclerosis.

V dropped 6 bases and J dropped 4 bases, with 19 bases sitting between them. Germline CDR1 reads SGHNT; CDR2 reads YYREEE (reference sequence). The CDR3 is 15 residues long. Notes on the study in general: When patients were compared with controls, 4 or 5 TRBV segments were more frequent, TRBV5-6, TRBV5-1 and TRBV20-1 among them.

TCR beta cDNA libraries had unique molecular identifiers. TCRdb re-derived calls from the PCR reads in MiXCR, one entry per CDR3 protein. There are more than 500,000 distinct CDR3 sequences in the sample; 34% occur only once, and 4.5% to 7.5% lies in the top ten. The sequence was collected from a girl aged 2-17 years with multiple sclerosis. The sequencing input was blood. V is TRBV5-4 and J is TRBJ2-5; no firm D call. The CDR3 spells CASIPRAQYPETQYF. Written as DNA, the CDR3 is TGTGCCAGCATCCCTCGGGCCCAGTACCCAGAGACCCAGTACTTC.